This T cell receptor beta chain was observed in a study of tumor-infiltrating lymphocytes in primary liver carcinoma. Study-level information: The patients, men and women alike, were aged 30 to 69 years.

From unsorted bulk tissue weighing about 20-31 mg, DNA and RNA were co-extracted. The CDR3 spans 14 residues. From germline, CDR1 is SGHNT and CDR2 YYREEE (reference sequence). V was cut by 4 bases and J by 5 bases, with 13 bases left in between. Making TCR beta cDNA involved roughly 500 ng total RNA and a constant-region primer. ARM-PCR, slightly modified, supplied the TCR beta libraries through three nested multiplex PCR rounds. PCR rounds one and two used TRBV1-TRBV30 forward primers with a C-beta reverse primer for approximately 10 cycles each. TCRdb fed the multiplex PCR reads into MiXCR, producing one record per CDR3 protein. Seen here are 100,000 or so distinct CDR3 sequences, about two thirds observed once, and the top ten hold around 10%. Many counts were recorded for this clonotype.

This TCR was sampled from a woman between 55 and 75 years old with primary liver carcinoma and hepatitis B virus infection. Sequenced: liver tumor tissue from sampling region 2. Specified subset: tumor region T2, inferior pole. This chain links TRBV5-4 with TRBJ2-1; a possible D gene is TRBD2 (6 bases). CDR3 region: CASSRRDSDNEQFF. The DNA for the CDR3 is TGTGCCAGCAGCCGTAGGGACTCAGACAATGAGCAGTTCTTC.